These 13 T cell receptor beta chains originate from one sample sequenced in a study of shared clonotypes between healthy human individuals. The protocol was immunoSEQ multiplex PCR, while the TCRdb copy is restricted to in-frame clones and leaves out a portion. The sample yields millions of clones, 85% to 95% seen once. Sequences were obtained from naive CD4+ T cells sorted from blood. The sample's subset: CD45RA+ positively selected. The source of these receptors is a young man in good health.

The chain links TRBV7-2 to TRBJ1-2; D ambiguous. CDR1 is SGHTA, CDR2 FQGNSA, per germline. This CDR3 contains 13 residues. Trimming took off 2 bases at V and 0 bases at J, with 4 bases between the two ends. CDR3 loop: CASSLKSNYGYTF. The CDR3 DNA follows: TGTGCCAGCAGCTTAAAATCTAACTATGGCTACACCTTC.

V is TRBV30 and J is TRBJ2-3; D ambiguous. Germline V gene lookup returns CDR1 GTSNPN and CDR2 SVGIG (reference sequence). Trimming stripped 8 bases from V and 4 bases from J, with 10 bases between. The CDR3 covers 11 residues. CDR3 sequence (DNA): TGTGCCCGTGGGGTATCAGATACGCAGTATTTT. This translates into CARGVSDTQYF.

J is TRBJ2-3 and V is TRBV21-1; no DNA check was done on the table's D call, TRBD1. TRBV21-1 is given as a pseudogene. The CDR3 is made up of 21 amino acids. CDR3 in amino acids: CASSKVGIWGLSPNTTDTQYF. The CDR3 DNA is TGTGCCAGCAGCAAAGTGGGGATTTGGGGGCTTAGCCCCAATACCACAGATACGCAGTATTTT.

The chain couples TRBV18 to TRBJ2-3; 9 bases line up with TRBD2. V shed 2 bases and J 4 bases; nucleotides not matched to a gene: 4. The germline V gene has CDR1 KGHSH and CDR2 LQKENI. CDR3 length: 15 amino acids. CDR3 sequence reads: CASSPSGGQADTQYF. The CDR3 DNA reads TGTGCCAGCTCACCAAGCGGGGGGCAGGCAGATACGCAGTATTTT.

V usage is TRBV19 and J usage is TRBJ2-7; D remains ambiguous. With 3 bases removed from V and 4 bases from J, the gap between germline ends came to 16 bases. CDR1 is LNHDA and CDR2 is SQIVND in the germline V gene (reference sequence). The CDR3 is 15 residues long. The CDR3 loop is CASSIDVQRPYEQYF. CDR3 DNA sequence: TGTGCCAGTAGTATTGATGTACAGAGGCCTTACGAGCAGTACTTC.

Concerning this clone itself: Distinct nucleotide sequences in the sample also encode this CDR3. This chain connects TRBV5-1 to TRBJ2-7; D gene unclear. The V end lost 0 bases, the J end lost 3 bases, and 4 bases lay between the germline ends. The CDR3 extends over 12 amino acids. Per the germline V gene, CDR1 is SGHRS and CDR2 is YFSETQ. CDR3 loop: CASSLDRYEQYF. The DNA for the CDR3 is TGCGCCAGCAGCTTGGACCGCTACGAGCAGTACTTC.

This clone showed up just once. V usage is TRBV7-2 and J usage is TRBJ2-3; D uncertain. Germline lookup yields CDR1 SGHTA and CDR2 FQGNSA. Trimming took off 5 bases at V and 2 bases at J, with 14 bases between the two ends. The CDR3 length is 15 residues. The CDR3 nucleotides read TGTGCCAGCAGCCCTAAAGCTGGGGTCACAGATACGCAGTATTTT. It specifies CASSPKAGVTDTQYF. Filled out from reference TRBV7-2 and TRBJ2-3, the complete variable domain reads GAGVSQSPSNKVTEKGKDVELRCDPISGHTALYWYRQSLGQGLEFLIYFQGNSAPDKSGLPSDRFSAERTGGSVSTLTIQRTQQEDSAVYLCASSPKAGVTDTQYFGPGTRLTVL.

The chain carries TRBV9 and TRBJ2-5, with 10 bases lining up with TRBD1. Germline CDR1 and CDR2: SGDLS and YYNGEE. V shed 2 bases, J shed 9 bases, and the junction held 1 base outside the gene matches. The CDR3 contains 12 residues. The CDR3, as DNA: TGTGCCAGCAGCGTCGACAGGGGGCCCCAGTACTTC. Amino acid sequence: CASSVDRGPQYF.

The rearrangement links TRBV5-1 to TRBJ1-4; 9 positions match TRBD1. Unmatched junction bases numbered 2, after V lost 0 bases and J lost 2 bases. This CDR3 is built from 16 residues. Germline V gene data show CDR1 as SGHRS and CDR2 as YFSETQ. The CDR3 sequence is CASSLDRGRTNEKLFF. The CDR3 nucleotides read TGCGCCAGCAGCTTGGACAGGGGGCGGACTAATGAAAAACTGTTTTTT.

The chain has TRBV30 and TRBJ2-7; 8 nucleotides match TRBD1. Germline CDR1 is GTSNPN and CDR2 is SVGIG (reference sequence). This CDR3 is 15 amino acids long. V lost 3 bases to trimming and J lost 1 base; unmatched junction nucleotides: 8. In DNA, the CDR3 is TGTGCCTGGAGAGTGGGACAGGCGGGATCCTACGAGCAGTACTTC. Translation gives CAWRVGQAGSYEQYF.

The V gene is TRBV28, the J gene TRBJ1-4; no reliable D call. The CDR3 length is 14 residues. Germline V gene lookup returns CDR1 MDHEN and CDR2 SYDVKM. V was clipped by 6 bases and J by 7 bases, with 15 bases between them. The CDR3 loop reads CASSHLEVGEKLFF. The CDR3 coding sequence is TGTGCCAGCAGCCACCTCGAGGTGGGTGAAAAACTGTTTTTT.

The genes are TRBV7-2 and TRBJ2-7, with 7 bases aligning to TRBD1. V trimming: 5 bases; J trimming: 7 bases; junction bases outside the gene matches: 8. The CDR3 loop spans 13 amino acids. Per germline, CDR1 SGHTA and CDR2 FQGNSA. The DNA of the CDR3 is TGTGCCAGCAGCCCAAACAGGGGCGGGGAGCAGTACTTC. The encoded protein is CASSPNRGGEQYF.

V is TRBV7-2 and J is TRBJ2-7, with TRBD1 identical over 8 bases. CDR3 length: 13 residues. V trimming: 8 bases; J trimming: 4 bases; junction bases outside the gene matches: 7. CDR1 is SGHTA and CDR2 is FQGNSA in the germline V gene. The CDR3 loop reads CASSTGGPYEQYF. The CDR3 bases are TGTGCCAGCTCCACAGGGGGGCCGTACGAGCAGTACTTC.